The 4 T cell receptor beta chains listed next were all sequenced from one sample in a study of early T cells in non-severe SARS-CoV-2 infection. TCRdb used MiXCR to reprocess the 5' RACE reads, holding one entry per CDR3 protein. Among 30,000 or so distinct CDR3 sequences listed, 4.5% were seen once. The sequencing input was whole blood. These receptors were collected from an adult who was a healthcare worker with PCR-confirmed SARS-CoV-2 infection or an uninfected control (not recorded which).

This clonotype was seen only a few times. V and J are TRBV18 and TRBJ1-5; the D gene is possibly TRBD1 (6 bases). The CDR3 length is 14 residues. Trimming removed 2 bases at V and 3 bases at J, with 8 bases between. From germline, CDR1 is KGHSH and CDR2 LQKENI. The CDR3 region has the DNA TGTGCCAGCTCACCAGCGGGGGCCAATCAGCCCCAGCATTTT. Its translation is CASSPAGANQPQHF. Full variable domain (rest looked up from reference TRBV18 and TRBJ1-5): NAGVMQNPRHLVRRRGQEARLRCSPMKGHSHVYWYRQLPEEGLKFMVYLQKENIIDESGMPKERFSAEFPKEGPSILRIQQVVRGDSAAYFCASSPAGANQPQHFGDGTRLSIL.

The J gene is TRBJ1-6, the V gene TRBV6-5; 7 bases fit TRBD1. Germline V gives CDR1 MNHEY, CDR2 SVGAGI. With 7 bases clipped from V and 10 bases from J, the junction kept 10 bases outside the gene matches. The CDR3 extends over 14 amino acids. The CDR3 nucleotides read TGTGCCAGCACTCCCAGACAGGGATGGTCACCCCTCCACTTT. It encodes CASTPRQGWSPLHF.

This clonotype showed up just a few times. J is TRBJ1-2 and V is TRBV6-5; no clear D. V was clipped by 2 bases and J by 4 bases, with 8 bases between them. The CDR3 is 13 amino acids. Germline V gene lookup returns CDR1 MNHEY and CDR2 SVGAGI. The CDR3: CASSYEAFYGYTF. CDR3 nucleotides: TGTGCCAGCAGTTACGAGGCCTTCTATGGCTACACCTTC.

The rearrangement uses TRBV29-1 and TRBJ2-1; 9 nucleotides align to TRBD2. V lost 8 bases to trimming and J lost 6 bases; unmatched junction nucleotides: 17. CDR1 is SQVTM and CDR2 is ANQGSEA in the germline V gene. This CDR3 spans 16 amino acids. CDR3 sequence (DNA): TGCAGCATCACCCCCCCCCTAGCGGGGAATACCAATGAGCAGTTCTTC. This sequence encodes CSITPPLAGNTNEQFF.